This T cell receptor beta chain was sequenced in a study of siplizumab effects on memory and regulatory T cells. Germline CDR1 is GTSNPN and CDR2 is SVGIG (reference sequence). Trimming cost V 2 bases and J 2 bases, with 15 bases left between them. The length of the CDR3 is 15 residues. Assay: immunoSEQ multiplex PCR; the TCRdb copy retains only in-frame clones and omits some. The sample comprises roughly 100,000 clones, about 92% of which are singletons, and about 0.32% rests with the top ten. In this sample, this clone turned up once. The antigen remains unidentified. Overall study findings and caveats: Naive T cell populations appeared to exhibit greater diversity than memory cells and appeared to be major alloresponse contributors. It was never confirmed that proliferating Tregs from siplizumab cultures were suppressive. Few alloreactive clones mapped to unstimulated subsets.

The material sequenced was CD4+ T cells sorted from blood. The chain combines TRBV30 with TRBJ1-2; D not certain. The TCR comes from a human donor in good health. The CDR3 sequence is CAWSPRALKNYGYTF. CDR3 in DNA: TGTGCCTGGAGTCCCCGGGCCCTTAAAAACTATGGCTACACCTTC.